A single sample gave rise to the 18 T cell receptor beta chains below, sequenced in a study of identifying expanded T cells in peripheral blood (dated by TCRdb to about 2019). The receptor library was made with the immunoSEQ multiplex PCR assay. TCRdb took this table from immuneACCESS and kept in-frame rearrangements with V and J called. Such tables lack part of the clones; where checked against another copy, unresolved V genes explain under half of the gap, and the rest is unexplained. For this sample the table gives 90,000 to 100,000 clones, of which 70% to 90% were detected only once. In total, the top ten clones hold 4.5% to 7% of the sample. The sequenced sample consisted of blood. The receptors were gathered from a person between 18 and 70 years old in good health.

The CDR3 spells CASSQARGVSGYTF. CDR3 in DNA: TGCGCCAGCAGCCAGGCCAGGGGAGTTAGTGGCTACACCTTC. The chain links TRBV4-1 to TRBJ1-2; the D gene is possibly TRBD1 (6 bases). The CDR3 loop spans 14 amino acids. The V gene lost 3 bases and the J gene lost 7 bases, with 15 bases spanning the gap. Germline V CDR1 and CDR2: MGHRA, YSYEKL.

The CDR3 protein is CASSLAAGLARSETQYF. CDR3 nucleotides: TGTGCCAGCAGCTTAGCCGCCGGACTAGCGCGGAGTGAGACCCAGTACTTC. The chain combines TRBV7-9 with TRBJ2-5, with 9 positions matching TRBD2. CDR1 and CDR2 (germline): SEHNR, FQNEAQ (reference sequence). Trimming removed 0 bases from V and 5 bases from J; junction bases left unmatched: 10. The CDR3 extends over 17 amino acids.

V gene TRBV9 combines with J gene TRBJ2-5; 7 nucleotides match TRBD2. The CDR3 runs to 16 residues. Germline assignment: CDR1 SGDLS and CDR2 YYNGEE. The J segment lost 5 bases and the V segment lost 0 bases, leaving 10 bases of the junction unmatched. Written as DNA, the CDR3 is TGTGCCAGCAGCGTAGCGGGGGGTGAACGATGGGAGACCCAGTACTTC. This sequence encodes CASSVAGGERWETQYF.

The J gene is TRBJ2-5, the V gene TRBV5-4; TRBD2 aligns across 16 bases. Germline V CDR1 and CDR2: SGHNT, YYREEE (reference sequence). The trim removed 4 bases at V and 2 bases at J, leaving 8 bases unmatched. The CDR3 is 18 residues long. Here the CDR3 reads CASSPRPGLAGGQETQYF. For the CDR3, the DNA is TGTGCCAGCAGCCCTAGACCGGGACTAGCGGGAGGGCAAGAGACCCAGTACTTC.

Notes on this clone: In the same sample, other DNA sequences code for this CDR3. The V and J genes are TRBV18 and TRBJ2-3; D remains ambiguous. Trimming shortened V by 2 bases and J by 1 base, and 1 base separated the two germline ends. Looked up from germline, CDR1 is KGHSH and CDR2 is LQKENI. This CDR3 comprises 12 residues. Here the CDR3 reads CASSPGTDTQYF. The CDR3 region has the DNA TGTGCCAGCTCACCAGGCACAGATACGCAGTATTTT. The variable domain in full, completed from reference TRBV18 and TRBJ2-3, reads NAGVMQNPRHLVRRRGQEARLRCSPMKGHSHVYWYRQLPEEGLKFMVYLQKENIIDESGMPKERFSAEFPKEGPSILRIQQVVRGDSAAYFCASSPGTDTQYFGPGTRLTVL.

The chain uses TRBV27 and TRBJ1-2; no clear D gene. V lost 2 bases and J 4 bases, leaving 8 bases between the germline ends. The CDR3 sequence is 13 residues long. Germline V gene data show CDR1 as MNHEY and CDR2 as SMNVEV (reference sequence). The CDR3 DNA is TGTGCCAGCAGTTTAGGGGAACTCTATGGCTACACCTTC. It codes for CASSLGELYGYTF.

A few counts support this clone. The chain links TRBV7-2 to TRBJ2-7, with 9 bases aligning to TRBD1. Germline-derived CDR1 and CDR2 are SGHTA and FQGNSA. The CDR3 is 15 residues long. Germline trimming cut 1 base from V and 5 bases from J; bases unmatched to any gene: 6. The CDR3 DNA reads as TGTGCCAGCAGCTTAGTGAGTACAGGGGGCCACGAGCAGTACTTC. It encodes CASSLVSTGGHEQYF.

The chain has TRBV4-1 and TRBJ1-1, with TRBD1 as a possible D gene (5 bases). The CDR3 loop spans 15 amino acids. Trimming took off 3 bases at V and 4 bases at J, with 15 bases between the two ends. Looked up from germline, CDR1 is MGHRA and CDR2 is YSYEKL. The chain's CDR3 is CASSQRGLGGTEAFF. The CDR3 DNA sequence: TGCGCCAGCAGCCAGCGGGGACTCGGCGGCACTGAAGCTTTCTTT.

The chain uses TRBV5-5 and TRBJ1-3; 7 bases map to TRBD1. The V gene end was trimmed by 4 bases and the J gene end by 2 bases; junction bases not matched to a gene: 6. This CDR3 comprises 15 residues. Germline V gives CDR1 SGHKS, CDR2 YYEKEE (reference sequence). This chain's CDR3 is CASSPTGRAGNTIYF. The CDR3, as DNA: TGTGCCAGCAGCCCGACAGGGAGGGCTGGAAACACCATATATTTT. The whole variable domain, remainder taken from reference TRBV5-5 and TRBJ1-3, is DAGVTQSPTHLIKTRGQQVTLRCSPISGHKSVSWYQQVLGQGPQFIFQYYEKEERGRGNFPDRFSARQFPNYSSELNVNALLLGDSALYLCASSPTGRAGNTIYFGEGSWLTVV.

In its sample, this clone was seen once. The rearrangement uses TRBV30 and TRBJ2-7; TRBD2 aligns across 9 bases. Germline trimming cut 3 bases from V and 1 base from J; bases unmatched to any gene: 1. The CDR3 has 13 residues. Germline V CDR1 and CDR2: GTSNPN, SVGIG (reference sequence). CDR3 region: CAWRLAGSYEQYF. The CDR3 nucleotides read TGTGCCTGGAGACTAGCGGGTTCCTACGAGCAGTACTTC. The variable domain in full, with the rest retrieved from reference TRBV30 and TRBJ2-7, is SQTIHQWPATLVQPVGSPLSLECTVEGTSNPNLYWYRQAAGRGLQLLFYSVGIGQISSEVPQNLSASRPQDRQFILSSKKLLLSDSGFYLCAWRLAGSYEQYFGPGTRLTVT.

The chain employs TRBV27 and TRBJ2-7; no definite D call. The germline gives CDR1 MNHEY, CDR2 SMNVEV (reference sequence). The V and J ends lost 0 bases and 1 base respectively, with 7 bases between them. The CDR3 spans 14 residues. CDR3 loop: CASSLSVQSYEQYF. As DNA, the CDR3 is TGTGCCAGCAGTTTATCAGTCCAGTCCTACGAGCAGTACTTC.

Note on this clone: The junction does not match germline at one end; this may be a read error. The chain joins TRBV5-1 to TRBJ1-2, with 7 bases aligning to TRBD1. The CDR3 sequence is 15 residues long. CDR1 is SGHRS and CDR2 is YFSETQ in the germline V gene. The CDR3 DNA follows: TGCGCCAGCAGCGCGGCGACAGGGAGGGTTAGCGCGTACGCCTTC. This codes for CASSAATGRVSAYAF. Full variable domain (outside the CDR3, taken from reference TRBV5-1 and TRBJ1-2): KAGVTQTPRYLIKTRGQQVTLSCSPISGHRSVSWYQQTPGQGLQFLFEYFSETQRNKGNFPGRFSGRQFSNSRSEMNVSTLELGDSALYLCASSAATGRVSAYAFGSGTRLTVV.

The chain uses TRBV5-4 and TRBJ1-4; a possible D gene is TRBD1 (5 bases). Germline V gene lookup returns CDR1 SGHNT and CDR2 YYREEE (reference sequence). This CDR3 is built from 13 residues. Trimming cost V 5 bases and J 5 bases, with 10 bases left between them. The CDR3 DNA sequence: TGTGCCAGCAGTGGGGGACTGAATGAAAAACTGTTTTTT. It codes for CASSGGLNEKLFF.

The V gene is TRBV14, the J gene TRBJ2-3; D may be TRBD1 (6 bases). The CDR3 has 17 residues. The V and J ends lost 3 bases and 2 bases respectively, with 18 bases between them. CDR1 SGHDN and CDR2 FVKESK come from the germline V gene. The CDR3 region is CASSQVDRIFVTDTQYF. The CDR3 coding sequence is TGTGCCAGCAGCCAGGTGGACAGAATTTTCGTCACAGATACGCAGTATTTT.

This chain links TRBV5-4 with TRBJ2-1; 7 bases are a match to TRBD2. V was pared by 0 bases and J by 0 bases, with 9 bases of the junction left unmatched. The CDR3 is 18 residues long. Germline V gene lookup returns CDR1 SGHNT and CDR2 YYREEE (reference sequence). This CDR3 reads CASSLGVGGQSSYNEQFF. The CDR3, as DNA: TGTGCCAGCAGCTTGGGAGTGGGAGGGCAGAGCTCCTACAATGAGCAGTTCTTC. Variable domain in full (rest from reference TRBV5-4 and TRBJ2-1): ETGVTQSPTHLIKTRGQQVTLRCSSQSGHNTVSWYQQALGQGPQFIFQYYREEENGRGNFPPRFSGLQFPNYSSELNVNALELDDSALYLCASSLGVGGQSSYNEQFFGPGTRLTVL.

A single count supports this clone. This chain links TRBV5-6 with TRBJ2-2; 8 positions agree with TRBD1. Germline assignment: CDR1 SGHDT and CDR2 YYEEEE. Trimming took 3 bases from V and 4 from J; bases not matched to a gene: 8. CDR3 length: 16 residues. This CDR3 is CASSYIRDRSTGELFF. The CDR3 DNA is TGTGCCAGCAGCTATATTCGGGACAGGAGCACCGGGGAGCTGTTTTTT. Full variable domain (missing parts from reference TRBV5-6 and TRBJ2-2): DAGVTQSPTHLIKTRGQQVTLRCSPKSGHDTVSWYQQALGQGPQFIFQYYEEEERQRGNFPDRFSGHQFPNYSSELNVNALLLGDSALYLCASSYIRDRSTGELFFGEGSRLTVL.

This clone showed up just once. Other DNA sequences from this sample encode an identical CDR3 as well. This rearrangement joins TRBV4-1 to TRBJ2-6, with 11 positions matching TRBD2. Germline V gene data show CDR1 as MGHRA and CDR2 as YSYEKL. This CDR3 contains 19 residues. V shed 1 base and J 0 bases; nucleotides not matched to a gene: 5. As DNA, the CDR3 is TGCGCCAGCAGCCAAGGACTAGCGGGGCTTGGCTCTGGGGCCAACGTCCTGACTTTC. The encoded protein is CASSQGLAGLGSGANVLTF.

V usage is TRBV6-5 and J usage is TRBJ1-5; D unresolved. Trimming took off 4 bases at V and 7 bases at J, with 20 bases between the two ends. Per the germline V gene, CDR1 is MNHEY and CDR2 is SVGAGI. The CDR3 is 16 amino acids. The CDR3 loop reads CASSSPRVGQGQPQHF. In nucleotides, the CDR3 is TGTGCCAGCAGTTCCCCCCGGGTGGGTCAAGGACAGCCCCAGCATTTT.